The source of this T cell receptor beta chain is a study of blood T cell repertoires in COVID-19. Study-wide context: T cells, B-cell-depleted T cells, or PBMCs provided the cDNA or gDNA that served as material.

V was clipped by 4 bases and J by 8 bases, with 17 bases between them. This CDR3 is 15 amino acids long. Germline loops: CDR1 MGHRA, CDR2 YSYEKL. The assay was immunoSEQ multiplex PCR, and TCRdb's table has in-frame clones only and misses some. The repertoire consists of tens of thousands of clones, with 60% to 85% occurring once and the leading ten covering about half. Sequencing was carried out using peripheral blood. The chain employs TRBV4-1 and TRBJ1-4; D might be TRBD1 (5 bases). The TCR originated in a human donor in a cohort sampled during active COVID-19. CDR3: CASSPPSDRGEKLFF. In DNA, the CDR3 is TGCGCCAGCAGCCCTCCTTCGGACCGGGGGGAAAAACTGTTTTTT.